This T cell receptor (beta chain) was observed in a study of cytotoxic CD8 clonotypes in ibrutinib-treated CLL. General study points: An increase in clonality occurred at ibrutinib response, followed by a return toward baseline at progression.

Remarks on this clone: No antigen is known for it.

The germline gives CDR1 SQVTM, CDR2 ANQGSEA. V was clipped by 4 bases and J by 9 bases, with 19 bases between them. The CDR3 sequence is 14 residues long. Assay used: immunoSEQ multiplex PCR; TCRdb lists only in-frame clones, some missing. The table has hundreds of thousands of clones, 70% seen once. The V gene is TRBV29-1, the J gene TRBJ2-1; D tentatively fits TRBD1 or TRBD2 (5 bases each). This material consisted of PBMCs, taken after 24 months of ibrutinib treatment. This TCR was recovered from a human donor with chronic lymphocytic leukemia. The CDR3 protein is CSVGRTGTQVEQFF. For the CDR3, the DNA is TGCAGCGTTGGGAGAACCGGGACCCAGGTTGAGCAGTTCTTC.